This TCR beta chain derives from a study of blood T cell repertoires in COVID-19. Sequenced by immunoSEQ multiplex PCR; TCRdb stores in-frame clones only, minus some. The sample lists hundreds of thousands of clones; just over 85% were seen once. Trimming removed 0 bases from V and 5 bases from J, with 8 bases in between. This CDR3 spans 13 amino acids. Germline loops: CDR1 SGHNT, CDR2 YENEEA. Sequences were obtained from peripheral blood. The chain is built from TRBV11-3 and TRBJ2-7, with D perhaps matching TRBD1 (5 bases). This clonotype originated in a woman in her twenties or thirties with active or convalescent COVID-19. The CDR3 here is CASSLDSRDEQYF. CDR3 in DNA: TGTGCCAGCAGCTTAGATAGCAGGGACGAGCAGTACTTC.